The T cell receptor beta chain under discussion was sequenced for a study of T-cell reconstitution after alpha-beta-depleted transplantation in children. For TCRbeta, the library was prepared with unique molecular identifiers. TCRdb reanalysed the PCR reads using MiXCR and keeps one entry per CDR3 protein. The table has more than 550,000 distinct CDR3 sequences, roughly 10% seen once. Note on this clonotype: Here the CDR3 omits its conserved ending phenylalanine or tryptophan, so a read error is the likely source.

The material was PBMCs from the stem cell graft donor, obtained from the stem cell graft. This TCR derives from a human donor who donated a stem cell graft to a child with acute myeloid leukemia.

CDR3 region: CASSRPEVNEQFC. Written as DNA, the CDR3 is TGCGCCAGCAGCCGCCCTGAGGTAAATGAGCAGTTCTGC. The rearrangement joins TRBV5-1 to TRBJ2-1; no clear D gene. Per germline, CDR1 SGHRS and CDR2 YFSETQ. The CDR3 has 13 residues. The V end lost 4 bases, the J end lost 7 bases, and 12 bases lay between the germline ends.